The present entry profiles one T cell receptor (beta chain) with its context. The sample is drawn from a study of tumor-infiltrating lymphocytes in localized non-small cell lung cancer. J was trimmed by 8 bases and V by 5 bases; bases with no gene match: 14. CDR3 length: 16 amino acids. CDR1 is LNHDA and CDR2 is SQIVND in the germline V gene (reference sequence). TCRdb's copy holds only in-frame clones and misses some; the assay was immunoSEQ multiplex PCR. The table records tens of thousands of clones, around 78% of them present only once. The clonotype comes from a human donor with non-small cell lung cancer. The sequenced sample consisted of lung tumor tissue. V and J are TRBV19 and TRBJ2-4; TRBD1 matches at 8 bases. The CDR3 DNA reads as TGTGCCAGTAGTCCCCTGACAGGGGCTAAGGGCTACATTCAGTACTTC. Translating gives CASSPLTGAKGYIQYF. Filled out from reference TRBV19 and TRBJ2-4, the complete variable domain reads DGGITQSPKYLFRKEGQNVTLSCEQNLNHDAMYWYRQDPGQGLRLIYYSQIVNDFQKGDIAEGYSVSREKKESFPLTVTSAQKNPTAFYLCASSPLTGAKGYIQYFGAGTRLSVL.